This paragraph covers one TCR beta chain sequence. Antigen: not known. This entry belongs to a study of T cell responses to AZD1222 COVID-19 vaccine. Study-level findings and limits: Vaccination with two AZD1222 doses was followed by a rise in Spike-specific TCR breadth and depth.

The V gene's germline CDR1 is SGHNT and CDR2 YYREEE (reference sequence). Trimming took off 2 bases at V and 7 bases at J, with 15 bases between the two ends. CDR3 size: 15 residues. Profiling relied on immunoSEQ multiplex PCR, and the TCRdb table lists in-frame clones only, not all of them. The table lists about 110,000 clones, just over 85% of them singletons. V gene TRBV5-4 combines with J gene TRBJ1-4; D might be TRBD1 (5 bases). The TCR originated in an adult in good health. This specimen consisted of peripheral blood, obtained on day 0 of AZD1222 vaccination. The CDR3 DNA follows: TGTGCCAGCAGCTTCGGGACCCAAAGGGGTGAAAAACTGTTTTTT. Amino acid sequence: CASSFGTQRGEKLFF.